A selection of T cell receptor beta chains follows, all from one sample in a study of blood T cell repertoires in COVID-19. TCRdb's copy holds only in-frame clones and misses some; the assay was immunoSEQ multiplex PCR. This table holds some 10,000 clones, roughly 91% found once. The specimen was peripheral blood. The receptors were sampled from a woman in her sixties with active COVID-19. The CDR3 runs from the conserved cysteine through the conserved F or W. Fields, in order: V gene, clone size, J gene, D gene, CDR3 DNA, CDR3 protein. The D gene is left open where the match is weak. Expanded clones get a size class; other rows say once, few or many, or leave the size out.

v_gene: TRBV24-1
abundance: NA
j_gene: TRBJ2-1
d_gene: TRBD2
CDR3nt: TGTGCCACCAGTGATGGTAGCGGGAGGCACTATGAGCAGTTCTTC
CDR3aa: CATSDGSGRHYEQFF

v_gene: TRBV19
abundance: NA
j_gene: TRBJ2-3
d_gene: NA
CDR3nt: TGTGCCAGTAGTATTCGGGTCGCAGATACGCAGTATTTT
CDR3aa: CASSIRVADTQYF

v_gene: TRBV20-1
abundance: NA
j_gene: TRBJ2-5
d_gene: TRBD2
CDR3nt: TGCAGTGCGAGTAGCGGGAGGGGGCAAGAGACCCAGTACTTC
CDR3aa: CSASSGRGQETQYF

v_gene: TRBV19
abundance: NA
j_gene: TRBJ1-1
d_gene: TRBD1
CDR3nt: TGTGCCAGTAGGGGGGAGGACAGGGCCGCGGGTGAAGCTTTCTTT
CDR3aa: CASRGEDRAAGEAFF

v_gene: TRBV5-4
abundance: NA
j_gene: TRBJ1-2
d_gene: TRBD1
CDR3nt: TGTGCCAGCAGCCTTCAGGGGGTTCGTGGCTACACCTTC
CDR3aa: CASSLQGVRGYTF

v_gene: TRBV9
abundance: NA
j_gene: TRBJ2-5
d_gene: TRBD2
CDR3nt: TGTGCCAGCAGCTCAAGAGGGAGGGCCGGGTTCCAAGAGACCCAGTACTTC
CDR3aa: CASSSRGRAGFQETQYF

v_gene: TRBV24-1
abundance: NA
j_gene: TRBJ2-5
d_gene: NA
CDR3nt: TGTGCCACCAGTGACCTCCTAGAGACCCAGTACTTC
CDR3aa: CATSDLLETQYF

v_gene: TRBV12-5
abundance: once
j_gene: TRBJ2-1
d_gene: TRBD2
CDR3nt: TGTGCTAGTGGTTTGGTCCACTTACAGGGGACGGGGCTAGCGGGAGGCAATGAGCAGTTCTTC
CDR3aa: CASGLVHLQGTGLAGGNEQFF

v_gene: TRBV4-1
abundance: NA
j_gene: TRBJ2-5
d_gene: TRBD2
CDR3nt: TGCGCCAGCAGCCATGAGGTAGCGGGGAACCAAGAGACCCAGTACTTC
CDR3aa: CASSHEVAGNQETQYF

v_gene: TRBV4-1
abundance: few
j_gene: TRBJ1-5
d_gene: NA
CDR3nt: TGCGCCAGCAGCCTTTCCAATGCCGGGGGTCAGCCCCAGCATTTT
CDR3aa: CASSLSNAGGQPQHF

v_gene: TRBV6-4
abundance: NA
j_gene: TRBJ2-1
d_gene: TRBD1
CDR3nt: TGTGCCAGCAGTGACTCGGGGACAGGGAACAATGAGCAGTTCTTC
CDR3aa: CASSDSGTGNNEQFF

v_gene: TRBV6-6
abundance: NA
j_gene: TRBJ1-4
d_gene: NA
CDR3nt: TGTGCCAGCAGGCCACGGGGTTCTAATGAAAAACTGTTTTTT
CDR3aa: CASRPRGSNEKLFF

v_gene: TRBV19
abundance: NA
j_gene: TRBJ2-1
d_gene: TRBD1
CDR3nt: TGTGCCAGTAGACAGGGACAGGGAGGGAATGAGCAGTTCTTC
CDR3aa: CASRQGQGGNEQFF

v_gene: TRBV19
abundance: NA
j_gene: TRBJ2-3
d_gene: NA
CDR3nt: TGTGCCAGTAGCCTCCGGACAGCCACAGATACGCAGTATTTT
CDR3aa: CASSLRTATDTQYF

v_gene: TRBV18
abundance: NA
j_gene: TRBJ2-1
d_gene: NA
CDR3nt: TGTGCCAGCTCACCTGGACAGTGGGTTGCGAATGAGCAGTTCTTC
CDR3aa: CASSPGQWVANEQFF

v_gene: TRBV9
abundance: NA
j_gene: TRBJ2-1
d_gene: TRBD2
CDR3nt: TGTGCCAGCAGTGCCTTTATGGCTAGCGGTTACAATGAGCAGTTCTTC
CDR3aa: CASSAFMASGYNEQFF

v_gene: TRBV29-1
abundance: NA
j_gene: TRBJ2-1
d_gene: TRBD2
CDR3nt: TGCAGCGTTTCGCTAGGGACTAGCGGCCTGGAGCAGTTCTTC
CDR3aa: CSVSLGTSGLEQFF

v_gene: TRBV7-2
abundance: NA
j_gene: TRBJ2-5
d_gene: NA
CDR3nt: TGTGCCAGCAGCTTATCCCAGCTTTGGGAGACTCAGTACTTC
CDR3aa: CASSLSQLWETQYF

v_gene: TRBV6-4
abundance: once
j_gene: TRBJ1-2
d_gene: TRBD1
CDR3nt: TGTGCCAGCAGTGAAAATATCGGGACAGGGATCTATGGCTACACCTTC
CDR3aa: CASSENIGTGIYGYTF

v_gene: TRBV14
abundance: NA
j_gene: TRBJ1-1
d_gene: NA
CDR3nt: TGTGCCAGCAGCCATACAACGGTTTGGGCAGGGCAGAACACTGAAGCTTTCTTT
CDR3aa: CASSHTTVWAGQNTEAFF

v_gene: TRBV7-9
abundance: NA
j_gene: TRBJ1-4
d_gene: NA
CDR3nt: TGTGCCAGCAGCCCGGGGAAAACTAATGAAAAACTGTTTTTT
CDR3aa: CASSPGKTNEKLFF

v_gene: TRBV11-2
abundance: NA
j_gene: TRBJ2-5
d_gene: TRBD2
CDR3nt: TGTGCCAGCAGCTTAGCCGGGGGGGCCGTGGAGACCCAGTACTTC
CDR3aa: CASSLAGGAVETQYF

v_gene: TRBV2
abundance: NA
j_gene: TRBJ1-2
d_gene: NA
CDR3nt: TGTGCCAGCAGTGATCGCACAGGCTATGGCTACACCTTC
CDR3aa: CASSDRTGYGYTF

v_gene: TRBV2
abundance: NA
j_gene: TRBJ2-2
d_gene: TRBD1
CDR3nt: TGTGCCAGCAGCCTCGGGACAGGGGGGCTGAACACCGGGGAGCTGTTTTTT
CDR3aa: CASSLGTGGLNTGELFF

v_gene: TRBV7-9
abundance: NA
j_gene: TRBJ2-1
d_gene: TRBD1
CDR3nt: TGTGCCAGCAGCCCGAGAGCGGGACAGGGGGCTCGGGAGCAGTTCTTC
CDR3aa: CASSPRAGQGAREQFF

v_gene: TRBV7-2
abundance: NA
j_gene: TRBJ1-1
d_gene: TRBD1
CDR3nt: TGTGCCAGCAGCTTGACAGGGGGTAAGGCTGAAGCTTTCTTT
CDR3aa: CASSLTGGKAEAFF

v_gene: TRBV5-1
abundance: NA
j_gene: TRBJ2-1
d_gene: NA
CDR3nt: TGCGCCAGCAGCTTGGACTCCGGCTCCTACAATGAGCAGTTCTTC
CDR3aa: CASSLDSGSYNEQFF

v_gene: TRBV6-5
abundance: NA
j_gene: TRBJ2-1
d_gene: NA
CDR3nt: TGTGCCAGCAGTTACTCGTTCGACAGAGAGCAGTTCTTC
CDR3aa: CASSYSFDREQFF

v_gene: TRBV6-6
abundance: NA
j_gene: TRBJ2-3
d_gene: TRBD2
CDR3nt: TGTGCCAGCAGCTCCAAGGGACTAGCCGCAGATACGCAGTATTTT
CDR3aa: CASSSKGLAADTQYF

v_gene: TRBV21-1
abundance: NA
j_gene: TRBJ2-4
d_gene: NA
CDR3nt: TGTGCCAGCAGCAAAGCTCCCGGACTAGCGGGGCTAGCCAAAAACATTCAGTACTTC
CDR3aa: CASSKAPGLAGLAKNIQYF

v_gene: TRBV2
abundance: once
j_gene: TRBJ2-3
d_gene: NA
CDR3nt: TGTGCCAGCAAAGCGGACACAGATACGCAGTATTTT
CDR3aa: CASKADTDTQYF

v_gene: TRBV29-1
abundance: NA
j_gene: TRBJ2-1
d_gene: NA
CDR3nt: TGCAGCGTTGAAGAGGGGGGACAGACATTCGCCTACAATGAGCAGTTCTTC
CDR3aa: CSVEEGGQTFAYNEQFF

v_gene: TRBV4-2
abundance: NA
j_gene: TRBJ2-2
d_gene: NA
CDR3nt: TGTGCCAGCAGCCAAGATTTCGGCGGAGGAAACACCGGGGAGCTGTTTTTT
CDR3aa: CASSQDFGGGNTGELFF

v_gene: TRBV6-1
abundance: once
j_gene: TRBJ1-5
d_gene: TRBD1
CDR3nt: TGTGCCAGCAGTGGAACAGGGGGCGCTTTCCGGATCGGTCAGCCCCAGCATTTT
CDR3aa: CASSGTGGAFRIGQPQHF

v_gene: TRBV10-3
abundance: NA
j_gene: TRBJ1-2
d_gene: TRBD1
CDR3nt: TGTGCCATCACTGCACAGGGGGGTAACTATGGCTACACCTTC
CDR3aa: CAITAQGGNYGYTF

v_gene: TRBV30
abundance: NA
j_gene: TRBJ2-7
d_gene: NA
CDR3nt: TGTGCCTGGAGTACCGGGACATCCAGTAACGAGCAGTACTTC
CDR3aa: CAWSTGTSSNEQYF

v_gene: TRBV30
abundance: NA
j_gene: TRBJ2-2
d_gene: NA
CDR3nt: TGTGCCTGGACCCTGGGAAGCACCGGAGGCGGGGAGCTGTTTTTT
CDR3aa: CAWTLGSTGGGELFF

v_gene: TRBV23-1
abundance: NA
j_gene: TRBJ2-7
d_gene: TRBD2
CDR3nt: TGCGCCAGCCTGGACTTTAGCGGGAGGGCCGATTCCGTTCTATACGAGCAGTACTTC
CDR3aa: CASLDFSGRADSVLYEQYF

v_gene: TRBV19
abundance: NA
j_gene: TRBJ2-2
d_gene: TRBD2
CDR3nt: TGTGCCAGTAGATCGGGGGGGATCGGGGAGCTGTTTTTT
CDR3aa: CASRSGGIGELFF

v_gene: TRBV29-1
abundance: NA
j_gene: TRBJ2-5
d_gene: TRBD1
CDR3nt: TGCAGCGCCATAAGGGCGGGACAGGGTCTGGAGACCCAGTACTTC
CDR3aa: CSAIRAGQGLETQYF

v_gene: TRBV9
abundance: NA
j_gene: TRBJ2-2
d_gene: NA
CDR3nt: TGTGCCAGCAGCCCCCACTTCGGGGTAACCGGGGAGCTGTTTTTT
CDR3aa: CASSPHFGVTGELFF

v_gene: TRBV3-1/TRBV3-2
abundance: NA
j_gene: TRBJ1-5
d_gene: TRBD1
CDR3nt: TGTGCCAGCAGCCAAGAGTCCAGGGGGAGCAATCAGCCCCAGCATTTT
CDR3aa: CASSQESRGSNQPQHF

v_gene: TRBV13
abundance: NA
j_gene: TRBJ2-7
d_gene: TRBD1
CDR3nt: TGTGCCAGCAGCCAGGGGGACCGCCCTCCCTACGAGCAGTACTTC
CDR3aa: CASSQGDRPPYEQYF

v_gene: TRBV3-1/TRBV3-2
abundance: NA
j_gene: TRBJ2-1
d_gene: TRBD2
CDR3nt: TGTGCCAGCAGCCGCGGGGGGAAGCAGTTCTTC
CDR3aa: CASSRGGKQFF

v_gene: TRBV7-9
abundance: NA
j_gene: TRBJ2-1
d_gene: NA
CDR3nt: TGTGCCAGCAGCTTAGCTGGCCAGGGCGGCTACAATGAGCAGTTCTTC
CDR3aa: CASSLAGQGGYNEQFF

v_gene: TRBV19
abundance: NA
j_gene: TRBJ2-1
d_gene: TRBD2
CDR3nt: TGTGCCAGTAGTATATTGTTACTAGCGGGGGACGCTGAGCAGTTCTTC
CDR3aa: CASSILLLAGDAEQFF

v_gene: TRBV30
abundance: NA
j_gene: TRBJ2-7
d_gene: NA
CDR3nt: TGTGCCTGGAGTCCTAGCCCCTACGAGCAGTACTTC
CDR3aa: CAWSPSPYEQYF

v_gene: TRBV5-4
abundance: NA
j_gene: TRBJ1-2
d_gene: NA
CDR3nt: TGTGCCAGCAGCCTCTCCGGGTCAACCTCCAGTCTGGGGGGCTATGGCTACACCTTC
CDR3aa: CASSLSGSTSSLGGYGYTF

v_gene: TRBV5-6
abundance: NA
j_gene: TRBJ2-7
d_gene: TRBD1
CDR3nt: TGTGCCAGCAGCTGGGGACAGGGGAGGGCCTACGAGCAGTACTTC
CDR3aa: CASSWGQGRAYEQYF